These 15 T cell receptor beta chains share one sample of origin, sequenced in a study of T cells in narcolepsy. Libraries were prepared by immunoSEQ multiplex PCR; TCRdb keeps only in-frame clonotypes and omits some of them. Of some 16,000 clones listed, approximately 72% are singletons. The material sequenced was CD45RA- memory CD8+ T cells from PBMCs. The source of these receptors is a human donor with narcolepsy.

This clone is a singleton in its sample. The V and J genes are TRBV5-6 and TRBJ2-7, with D tentatively TRBD2 (5 bases). V lost 4 bases and J 5 bases, leaving 16 bases between the germline ends. Germline V lookup: CDR1 SGHDT, CDR2 YYEEEE. CDR3 size: 14 residues. The CDR3 DNA follows: TGTGCCAGCAGCGAGGGCGCAGTCCCTCACGAGCAGTACTTC. Translating gives CASSEGAVPHEQYF.

The chain uses TRBV11-2 and TRBJ2-1; the match to TRBD2 covers 9 bases. The J segment lost 6 bases and the V segment lost 1 base, leaving 7 bases of the junction unmatched. Germline loops: CDR1 SGHAT, CDR2 FQNNGV. The CDR3 covers 16 residues. The CDR3 region has the DNA TGTGCCAGCAGCTTAGCGGCGGGGGGGCCTTTCAATGAGCAGTTCTTC. It is translated as CASSLAAGGPFNEQFF.

The chain combines TRBV5-8 with TRBJ2-1; no reliable D call. The ends were cut back, 4 bases at V and 2 bases at J, with 13 bases in the middle. The CDR3 sequence is 15 residues long. Germline V gene data show CDR1 as SGHTS and CDR2 as YDEGEE. CDR3 amino acids: CASSERTQAYNEQFF. The CDR3, as DNA: TGTGCCAGCAGCGAACGGACCCAGGCCTACAATGAGCAGTTCTTC.

This chain joins TRBV6-1 and TRBJ2-1, with 11 nucleotides matching TRBD2. The CDR3 contains 17 residues. The V gene's germline CDR1 is MNHNS and CDR2 SASEGT. V shed 2 bases, J shed 5 bases, and the junction held 8 bases outside the gene matches. The CDR3 loop is CASSEFVAGGRNNEQFF. CDR3 DNA sequence: TGTGCCAGCAGTGAATTTGTAGCGGGGGGGCGCAACAATGAGCAGTTCTTC.

The chain is built from TRBV9 and TRBJ2-1; a weak D match, TRBD2 (5 bases). V was cut by 0 bases and J by 2 bases, with 9 bases left in between. In germline, CDR1 is SGDLS, CDR2 YYNGEE. The CDR3 length is 15 residues. This CDR3 is CASSVDGEPYNEQFF. As DNA, the CDR3 is TGTGCCAGCAGCGTAGACGGGGAACCCTACAATGAGCAGTTCTTC.

The rearrangement uses TRBV15 and TRBJ2-2; TRBD2 aligns across 15 bases. The V segment lost 6 bases and the J segment 4 bases; nucleotides outside the gene matches: 6. Germline values: CDR1 LNHNV, CDR2 YYDKDF (reference sequence). This CDR3 comprises 17 residues. The CDR3 DNA is TGTGCCACCAGACCGGGACTAGCGGGAGGAGGCACCGGGGAGCTGTTTTTT. Translation: CATRPGLAGGGTGELFF.

The chain recombines TRBV7-6 with TRBJ2-3; 7 bases agree with TRBD2. This CDR3 is 14 amino acids long. Germline lookup yields CDR1 SGHVS and CDR2 FNYEAQ. V trimming: 4 bases; J trimming: 4 bases; junction bases outside the gene matches: 5. The CDR3: CASSWGGQADTQYF. As DNA, the CDR3 is TGTGCCAGCAGCTGGGGAGGGCAGGCAGATACGCAGTATTTT.

The chain recombines TRBV11-2 with TRBJ2-1, with 12 bases fitting TRBD2. The germline V gene has CDR1 SGHAT and CDR2 FQNNGV. The CDR3 consists of 19 residues. V shed 0 bases and J 8 bases; nucleotides not matched to a gene: 14. CDR3 sequence: CASSLEGTSGRPPLDEQFF. The CDR3 DNA reads as TGTGCCAGCAGCTTAGAGGGTACTAGCGGGAGGCCCCCGTTGGATGAGCAGTTCTTC.

The CDR3 spells CASSAETSLTQYF. CDR3 DNA: TGTGCCAGCAGCGCCGAGACTAGCCTTACCCAGTACTTC. The chain recombines TRBV9 with TRBJ2-5; 7 bases match TRBD2. Germline CDR1 and CDR2: SGDLS and YYNGEE. J was trimmed by 8 bases and V by 3 bases; bases with no gene match: 7. The CDR3 consists of 13 residues.

The rearrangement links TRBV5-4 to TRBJ1-1; 9 bases are shared with TRBD1. CDR1 and CDR2 (germline): SGHNT, YYREEE (reference sequence). Germline trimming cut 3 bases from V and 6 bases from J; bases unmatched to any gene: 6. CDR3 length: 14 amino acids. The CDR3 spells CASSYRDRAAEAFF. DNA of the CDR3: TGTGCCAGCAGCTACCGGGACAGGGCCGCTGAAGCTTTCTTT.

The chain couples TRBV10-2 to TRBJ1-2, with D tentatively TRBD1 (5 bases). The CDR3 is 14 residues long. Between the trimmed V and J ends, which lost 6 bases and 7 bases, there was a span of 18 bases. The germline gives CDR1 WSHSY, CDR2 SAAADI. The CDR3: CASSFLRGDRGYTF. The DNA of the CDR3 is TGCGCCAGCAGCTTTCTTCGAGGGGATCGTGGCTACACCTTC.

The genes are TRBV5-1 and TRBJ1-5, with a possible D match to TRBD1 (5 bases). Germline assignment: CDR1 SGHRS and CDR2 YFSETQ. Trimming removed 1 base at V and 6 bases at J, with 8 bases between. The CDR3 has 13 residues. The CDR3 is CASSLRGSQPQHF. For the CDR3, the DNA is TGCGCCAGCAGCTTGAGGGGTAGTCAGCCCCAGCATTTT.

V and J are TRBV7-7 and TRBJ1-1; TRBD1 is a possible D gene (6 bases). V lost 5 bases and J lost 4, with 14 bases in between. From germline, CDR1 is SSHAT and CDR2 FNYEAQ (reference sequence). This CDR3 comprises 14 residues. The CDR3 nucleotides are TGTGCCAGCAGCGAGACCAGGGGAGGCACTGAAGCTTTCTTT. Translation gives CASSETRGGTEAFF. Supplemented by reference TRBV7-7 and TRBJ1-1, the full variable domain reads GAGVSQSPRYKVTKRGQDVTLRCDPISSHATLYWYQQALGQGPEFLTYFNYEAQPDKSGLPSDRFSAERPEGSISTLTIQRTEQRDSAMYRCASSETRGGTEAFFGQGTRLTVV.

The chain carries TRBV27 and TRBJ2-5, with D unresolved. Trimming shortened V by 0 bases and J by 2 bases, and 10 bases separated the two germline ends. The V gene's germline CDR1 is MNHEY and CDR2 SMNVEV (reference sequence). CDR3 length: 15 residues. This CDR3 is CASSLSVDDQETQYF. The CDR3 bases are TGTGCCAGCAGTTTATCGGTGGACGATCAAGAGACCCAGTACTTC.

This clone qualifies as medium-sized. This sequence joins TRBV27 and TRBJ1-2; tentative D call: TRBD1 (6 bases). V was cut by 5 bases and J by 8 bases, with 15 bases left in between. CDR3 length: 13 residues. Germline CDR1 is MNHEY and CDR2 is SMNVEV (reference sequence). CDR3 in DNA: TGTGCCAGCAGTCTCGGGACAACATGGGGCTACACCTTC. It yields the protein CASSLGTTWGYTF.